These 5 T cell receptor beta chains originate from one sample sequenced in a study of T cell repertoires in cytomegalovirus infection. TCRdb re-called the reads with MiXCR, one entry per CDR3 protein. The sample holds roughly 630,000 distinct CDR3 sequences, less than 25% seen once. Sequencing was carried out using CD8+ T cells from PBMCs. These receptor sequences come from a human donor in good health (CMV status not recorded). Some clones in this sample may be carry-over from other donors' samples.

The V and J genes are TRBV11-2 and TRBJ2-7, with D possibly TRBD2 on 6 matching bases. The CDR3 has 13 residues. Per germline, CDR1 SGHAT and CDR2 FQNNGV. V lost 5 bases to trimming and J lost 6 bases, with 14 bases between them. The chain's CDR3 is CASSPGWGGEQYV. CDR3 DNA: TGTGCCAGCAGCCCAGGATGGGGAGGCGAGCAGTACGTC.

This clonotype has more than one count but fewer than ten. At one end, the junction sequence differs from germline, possibly due to a read error. The CDR3 reads CASSLTPGTEETQYF. The CDR3 DNA follows: TGTGCTAGCAGCCTAACACCCGGGACTGAAGAGACCCAGTACTTC. The rearrangement uses TRBV7-7 and TRBJ2-5; perhaps TRBD2 as D (6 bases). The CDR3 is 15 residues long. Germline CDR1 SSHAT, CDR2 FNYEAQ (reference sequence).

The sample holds a few counts of this clonotype. V gene TRBV12-3 or TRBV12-4 combines with J gene TRBJ2-1, with TRBD2 identical over 13 bases. J gave up 2 bases and V 3 bases, and 16 bases lay outside the gene matches. The CDR3 runs to 21 residues. CDR3 in DNA: TGTGCCAGCAGTTTGGGTCTCGCAGATGGACTAGCGGGGGAAACCTACAATGAGCAGTTCTTC. It codes for CASSLGLADGLAGETYNEQFF.

This chain connects TRBV6-2 or TRBV6-3 to TRBJ2-1; D possibly matches TRBD1 or TRBD2 (5 bases each). Germline assignment: CDR1 MNHEY and CDR2 SVGEGT. The CDR3 sequence is 16 residues long. V was cut by 6 bases and J by 4 bases, with 19 bases left in between. The CDR3 DNA follows: TGTGCCAGCAGGGGTAACGGTGGGGGACCATACAATGAGCAGTTCTTC. Its protein is CASRGNGGGPYNEQFF.

This clonotype has ten or more counts. The genes are TRBV7-2 and TRBJ2-7, with 10 bases fitting TRBD1. Germline V CDR1 and CDR2: SGHTA, FQGNSA. With 5 bases clipped from V and 2 bases from J, the junction kept 6 bases outside the gene matches. This CDR3 is 15 amino acids long. The DNA of the CDR3 is TGTGCCAGCAGCCCTCGGGACAGGGGAACCTACGAGCAGTACTTC. This encodes CASSPRDRGTYEQYF.